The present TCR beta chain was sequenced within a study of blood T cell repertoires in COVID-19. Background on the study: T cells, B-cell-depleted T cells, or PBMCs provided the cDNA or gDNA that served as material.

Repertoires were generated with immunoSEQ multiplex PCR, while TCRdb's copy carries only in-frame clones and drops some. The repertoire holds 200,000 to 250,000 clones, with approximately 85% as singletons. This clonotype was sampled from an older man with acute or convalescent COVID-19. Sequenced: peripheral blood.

The CDR3, as DNA: TGTGCCAGCAGCTTGGGCGGGGGGGATACAGATACGCAGTATTTT. The encoded protein is CASSLGGGDTDTQYF. The chain joins TRBV5-4 to TRBJ2-3; 9 positions match TRBD2. The germline CDR1 and CDR2 sequences are SGHNT and YYREEE (reference sequence). This CDR3 contains 15 residues. The V and J ends lost 0 bases and 3 bases, in that order; junction bases with no gene match: 2.